This T cell receptor (beta chain) was obtained from a study of Ad26.COV2.S vaccination and SARS-CoV-2 variants. Overall study: A participant enrolled in the COV1001 Ad26.COV2.S trial arm provided the sample. Whole-study results and caveats: Placebo recipients trailed vaccine recipients in spike-specific TCR breadth.

Regarding treatment: some 20 received Ad26.COV2.S at low or high dose, single or two shots; 5 received placebo; per-sample allocation not given. Vaccine and placebo recipients were sampled on day 63 after the first injection. This person who donated was an adult of 18-55 years in Boston. The germline gives CDR1 SGDLS, CDR2 YYNGEE. This CDR3 has 13 amino acids. The V end was cut by 0 bases, the J end by 6 bases, with 10 bases between. The table came from immunoSEQ multiplex PCR; TCRdb's copy has only in-frame clones and leaves some out. The profile shows 290,000 or so clones, approximately 89% of them singletons. Turning to this clone: Its antigen is unknown.

This sequence originates from a person aged 18 to 65 who received the Ad26.COV2.S COVID-19 vaccine or a placebo. Sequenced material: peripheral blood, taken in a trial of Ad26.COV2.S vaccine versus placebo. The V and J genes are TRBV9 and TRBJ2-7, with D unresolved. The DNA of the CDR3 is TGTGCCAGCAGCGTAGCTACCCCATCCGAGCAGTACTTC. It translates to CASSVATPSEQYF.